This T cell receptor (beta chain) was documented in a study of T cell responses to AZD1222 COVID-19 vaccine. Trimming pared 3 bases from V and 7 bases from J, leaving 22 bases between. The CDR3 length is 16 residues. The germline gives CDR1 SGDLS, CDR2 YYNGEE. The assay was immunoSEQ multiplex PCR, and TCRdb's table has in-frame clones only and misses some. The table lists 100,000 to 150,000 clones, about 89% of them singletons. Sequenced here: peripheral blood, sampled on day 0 of AZD1222 vaccination. This clonotype was sampled from an adult in good health. The chain uses TRBV9 and TRBJ1-1; D might be TRBD1 (6 bases). CDR3 amino acids: CASSDRLGGARNEAFF. In DNA form, the CDR3 reads TGTGCCAGCAGCGACCGATTAGGGGGGGCGCGTAATGAAGCTTTCTTT.